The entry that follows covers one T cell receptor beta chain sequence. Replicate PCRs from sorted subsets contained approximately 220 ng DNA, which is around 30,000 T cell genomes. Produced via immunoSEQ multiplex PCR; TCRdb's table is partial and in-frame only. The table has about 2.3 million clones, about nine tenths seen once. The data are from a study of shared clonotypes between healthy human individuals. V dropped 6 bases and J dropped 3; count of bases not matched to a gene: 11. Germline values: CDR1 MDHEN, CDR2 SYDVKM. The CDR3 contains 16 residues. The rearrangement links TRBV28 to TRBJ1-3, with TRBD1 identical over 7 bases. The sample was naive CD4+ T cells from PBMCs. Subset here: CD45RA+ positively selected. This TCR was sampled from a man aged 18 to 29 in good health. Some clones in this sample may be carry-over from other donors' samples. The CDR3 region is CASSIGGGWDGNTIYF. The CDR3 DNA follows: TGTGCCAGCAGCATAGGAGGGGGCTGGGATGGAAACACCATATATTTT.